This entry concerns a single T cell receptor (beta chain). Its antigen remains unidentified. The data belong to a study of cytomegalovirus exposure and HLA in healthy donors. Primers: 60 Vbeta forward and 13 Jbeta reverse. Clones were read by immunoSEQ multiplex PCR, and TCRdb kept only the in-frame ones, dropping some. The sample has about 130,000 clones, around 81% seen once. General study findings and limits: It was likely that a cluster of highly shared sequence variants was a sequencing artifact. A few V segments could not be told apart, such as TRBV6-2 and TRBV6-3, and were left out.

The CDR3 consists of 15 residues. The V gene end was trimmed by 6 bases and the J gene end by 3 bases; junction bases not matched to a gene: 6. The germline V gene has CDR1 MNHNS and CDR2 SASEGT. This sequence originates from a woman between 50 and 59 years old in good health and CMV-seronegative. Input material: PBMCs. The rearrangement links TRBV6-1 to TRBJ2-1; 9 nucleotides match TRBD1. The CDR3 DNA sequence: TGTGCCAGCAGATTACAGGGGGCGGGCTACAATGAGCAGTTCTTC. This gives the protein CASRLQGAGYNEQFF.